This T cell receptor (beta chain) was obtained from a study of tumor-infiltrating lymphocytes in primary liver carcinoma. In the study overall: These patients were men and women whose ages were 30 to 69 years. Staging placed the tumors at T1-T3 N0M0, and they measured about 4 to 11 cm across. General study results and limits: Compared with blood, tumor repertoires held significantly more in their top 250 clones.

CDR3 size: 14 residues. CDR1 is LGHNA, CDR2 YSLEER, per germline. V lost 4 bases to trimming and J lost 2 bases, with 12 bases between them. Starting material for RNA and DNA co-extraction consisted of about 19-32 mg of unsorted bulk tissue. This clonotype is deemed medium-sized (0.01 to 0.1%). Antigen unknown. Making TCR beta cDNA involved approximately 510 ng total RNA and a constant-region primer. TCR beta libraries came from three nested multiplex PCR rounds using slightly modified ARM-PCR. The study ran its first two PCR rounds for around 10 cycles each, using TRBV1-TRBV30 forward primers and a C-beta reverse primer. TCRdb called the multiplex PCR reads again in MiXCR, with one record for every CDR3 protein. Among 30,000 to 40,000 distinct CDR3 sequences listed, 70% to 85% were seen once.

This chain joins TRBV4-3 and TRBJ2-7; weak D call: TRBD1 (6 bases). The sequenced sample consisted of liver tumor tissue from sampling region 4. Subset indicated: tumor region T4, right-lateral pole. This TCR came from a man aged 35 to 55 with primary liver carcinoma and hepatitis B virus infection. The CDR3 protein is CASSPKDSTYEQYF. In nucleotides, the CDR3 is TGCGCCAGCAGCCCCAAGGACAGCACCTACGAGCAGTACTTC.